Each of the 14 T cell receptor beta chains below was sequenced from the same sample in a study of naive and memory T cell subsets. A UMI-containing oligonucleotide was joined by 3' ligation to the TCR cDNA template. Amplification of ligated cDNA took four PCR rounds with SP2 and nested alpha and beta constant primers. MiXCR was run by TCRdb on the 5' RACE reads, yielding one entry per CDR3 protein. This sample has 55,000 to 70,000 distinct CDR3 sequences, with 7.2% found just once. The source is a male donor in good health.

This clonotype was seen more than once but under ten times. The rearrangement uses TRBV30 and TRBJ2-5; D not certain. The CDR3 has 10 amino acids. Germline assignment: CDR1 GTSNPN and CDR2 SVGIG (reference sequence). Trimming removed 3 bases at V and 9 bases at J, with 8 bases between. The CDR3 here is CAWRGVAQYF. The CDR3 bases are TGTGCCTGGAGAGGTGTCGCCCAGTACTTC.

This clonotype was seen repeatedly, ten times or more. The CDR3 DNA reads as TGTGCCAGCAGCCAAGATTCGGTCGCCTACAATGAGCAGTTCTTC. Encoded protein: CASSQDSVAYNEQFF. The rearrangement links TRBV3-1 to TRBJ2-1; D ambiguous. Germline CDR1 reads LGHDT; CDR2 reads YNNKEL (reference sequence). V lost 0 bases, J lost 2 bases, and 8 bases lay in between. The CDR3 totals 15 residues.

This clonotype was observed a few times. V is TRBV19 and J is TRBJ2-3; 10 nucleotides align to TRBD2. From germline, CDR1 is LNHDA and CDR2 SQIVND (reference sequence). Losses at the gene ends were 1 base for V and 6 bases for J; bases not matched to a gene: 1. The CDR3 loop spans 14 amino acids. CDR3 coding DNA: TGTGCCAGTAGTATAGCACTAGCGGGGGATACGCAGTATTTT. Residues: CASSIALAGDTQYF.

This chain links TRBV27 with TRBJ1-5; D gene uncertain. This CDR3 contains 15 residues. Trimming removed 6 bases at V and 0 bases at J, with 12 bases between. Germline V CDR1 and CDR2: MNHEY, SMNVEV (reference sequence). The CDR3 coding sequence is TGTGCCAGCAGCTCCCTATGGGATAGCAATCAGCCCCAGCATTTT. Its protein product is CASSSLWDSNQPQHF.

This clonotype was seen at least ten times. The chain employs TRBV29-1 and TRBJ2-5; 7 nucleotides agree with TRBD2. Per germline, CDR1 SQVTM and CDR2 ANQGSEA. V lost 6 bases and J lost 2; bases outside the gene matches: 6. This CDR3 is built from 13 residues. The CDR3 protein is CSVMPGLQETQYF. Here the CDR3 DNA reads TGCAGCGTAATGCCGGGACTACAAGAGACCCAGTACTTC. The full variable domain, in which reference TRBV29-1 and TRBJ2-5 provide the parts outside the CDR3, is SAVISQKPSRDICQRGTSLTIQCQVDSQVTMMFWYRQQPGQSLTLIATANQGSEATYESGFVIDKFPISRPNLTFSTLTVSNMSPEDSSIYLCSVMPGLQETQYFGPGTRLLVL.

This clonotype was observed a few times. The chain carries TRBV5-1 and TRBJ2-2, with D hard to call. The CDR3 is 16 residues long. The V gene lost 1 base and the J gene lost 4 bases, with 14 bases spanning the gap. The V gene's germline CDR1 is SGHRS and CDR2 YFSETQ. The DNA for the CDR3 is TGCGCCAGCAGCTTGTTTTCGGGTTCTGGCACCGGGGAGCTGTTTTTT. It yields the protein CASSLFSGSGTGELFF.

The CDR3 DNA is TGTGCCAGCAGTGACTCAGGGTCTCCTGAAGCTTTCTTT. It translates to CASSDSGSPEAFF. V usage is TRBV6-4 and J usage is TRBJ1-1; D ambiguous. This CDR3 comprises 13 residues. Between the trimmed V and J ends, which lost 0 bases and 6 bases, there was a span of 8 bases. Per germline, CDR1 MRHNA and CDR2 SNTAGT.

This clonotype came up many times. The CDR3: CASSLLQGQGQETQYF. CDR3 DNA sequence: TGTGCCAGCAGCCTCCTTCAGGGGCAGGGTCAAGAGACCCAGTACTTC. This chain uses TRBV3-1 with TRBJ2-5, with D perhaps TRBD1 (6 bases). Germline CDR1 is LGHDT and CDR2 is YNNKEL (reference sequence). V was cut by 4 bases and J by 2 bases, with 17 bases left in between. The CDR3 spans 16 residues.

This clonotype has a count of ten or more. The rearrangement uses TRBV6-6 and TRBJ2-2; no clear D gene. In germline, CDR1 is MNHNY, CDR2 SVGAGI (reference sequence). The CDR3 runs to 15 residues. Between the trimmed V and J ends, which lost 5 bases and 0 bases, there was a span of 10 bases. As DNA, the CDR3 is TGTGCCAGCAGTGAAAAGACTGCGAACACCGGGGAGCTGTTTTTT. This encodes CASSEKTANTGELFF.

The chain employs TRBV14 and TRBJ2-5; D gene unclear. The germline V gene encodes CDR1 SGHDN and CDR2 FVKESK. The CDR3 consists of 14 residues. Trimming shortened V by 0 bases and J by 2 bases, and 7 bases separated the two germline ends. The CDR3 reads CASSQDTFQETQYF. CDR3 nucleotide sequence: TGTGCCAGCAGCCAAGACACCTTTCAAGAGACCCAGTACTTC.

This clonotype was counted ten times or more. CDR3 nucleotide sequence: TGTGCCAGCGGAGATTCTGGGGCCAACGTCCTGACTTTC. This codes for CASGDSGANVLTF. This sequence joins TRBV12-3 or TRBV12-4 and TRBJ2-6; D is ambiguous. Trimming took off 8 bases at V and 1 base at J, with 6 bases between the two ends. The CDR3 has 13 residues.

The sample holds a few counts of this clonotype. The J gene is TRBJ2-5, the V gene TRBV7-9, with D tentatively TRBD1 (5 bases). Germline-derived CDR1 and CDR2 are SEHNR and FQNEAQ (reference sequence). The CDR3 contains 14 residues. V lost 10 bases and J 1 base, leaving 16 bases between the germline ends. CDR3 nucleotide sequence: TGTGCCATCAACGTAGGTGGGGCCCAAGAGACCCAGTACTTC. This codes for CAINVGGAQETQYF.

The chain couples TRBV2 to TRBJ2-3; D not resolved. The CDR3 sequence is 15 residues long. V was cut by 7 bases and J by 2 bases, with 16 bases left in between. The germline CDR1 and CDR2 sequences are SNHLY and FYNNEI. The CDR3 region has the DNA TGTGCCAGCACTTTCGGCAGACCTAACACAGATACGCAGTATTTT. Protein: CASTFGRPNTDTQYF.

This chain connects TRBV4-2 to TRBJ1-3, with no clear D. Germline CDR1 is LGHNA and CDR2 is YNFKEQ. The CDR3 contains 17 residues. Trimming took off 2 bases at V and 1 base at J, with 15 bases between the two ends. CDR3 nucleotide sequence: TGTGCCAGCAGCCAAAGAGGAGGAAGTGCTTCTGGAAACACCATATATTTT. Protein product: CASSQRGGSASGNTIYF.